The entry below describes one T cell receptor beta chain. The CDR3 is 15 residues long. Trimming removed 0 bases from V and 1 base from J, with 10 bases in between. CDR1 and CDR2 (germline): SGHRS, YFSETQ. This entry comes from a study of cytomegalovirus exposure and HLA in healthy donors. Researchers ran the PCR with 60 Vbeta and 13 Jbeta primers. Some clones are missing from TCRdb's copy, which holds only in-frame ones; the method was immunoSEQ multiplex PCR. The sample includes 95,000 to 150,000 clones, over 60% of them seen just once. The chain combines TRBV5-1 with TRBJ2-5; D gene uncertain. The source material was PBMCs. The clonotype originates from a human donor in good health. The CDR3 reads CASSLEAGVQETQYF. The CDR3 coding sequence is TGCGCCAGCAGCTTGGAGGCAGGCGTCCAAGAGACCCAGTACTTC. Full variable domain (missing parts from reference TRBV5-1 and TRBJ2-5): KAGVTQTPRYLIKTRGQQVTLSCSPISGHRSVSWYQQTPGQGLQFLFEYFSETQRNKGNFPGRFSGRQFSNSRSEMNVSTLELGDSALYLCASSLEAGVQETQYFGPGTRLLVL.